Shown below are 4 T cell receptor beta chains from a single sample sequenced in a study of cytomegalovirus exposure and HLA in healthy donors (dated by TCRdb to the late 2010s). The library was built by means of the immunoSEQ multiplex PCR assay. For the multiplex PCR, a mixture combining 60 forward primers for TCR Vbeta segments and 13 reverse primers for TCR Jbeta segments was used. The table comes from immuneACCESS by way of TCRdb, which keeps in-frame sequences with V and J called. Part of the clones is missing from these tables; in studies checked, under half for an unresolved V gene and the rest for unknown reasons. The sample yields approximately 240,000 clones; 70% to 85% were counted once. 2.5% to 3.5% of the sample comes from the top ten. Sequencing was done on a sample of PBMCs. All receptors come from a woman in her fifties or sixties in good health and CMV-seropositive.

The rearrangement links TRBV4-2 to TRBJ2-2; D might be TRBD2 (5 bases). Germline values: CDR1 LGHNA, CDR2 YNFKEQ. V was pared by 1 base and J by 7 bases, with 13 bases between. CDR3 length equals 15 residues. In DNA, the CDR3 is TGTGCCAGCAGCCAAGGGGTGGTCGCGGGCGGGGAGCTGTTTTTT. This codes for CASSQGVVAGGELFF.

The V and J genes are TRBV27 and TRBJ1-1; 7 nucleotides agree with TRBD1. The trim removed 5 bases at V and 7 bases at J, leaving 4 bases unmatched. The CDR3 sequence is 12 residues long. Germline assignment: CDR1 MNHEY and CDR2 SMNVEV (reference sequence). The CDR3 sequence: CASSTGDLEAFF. CDR3 nucleotide sequence: TGTGCCAGCAGTACAGGGGACCTTGAAGCTTTCTTT.

This clone occurred a few times. The gene calls are TRBV5-1 and TRBJ2-6; 8 positions agree with TRBD1. This CDR3 is 17 amino acids long. CDR1 is SGHRS, CDR2 YFSETQ, per germline. With V trimmed by 4 bases and J by 0 bases, 6 bases remained unmatched. The CDR3 spells CASSRTGIHSGANVLTF. CDR3 bases: TGCGCCAGCAGCAGGACAGGGATCCACTCTGGGGCCAACGTCCTGACTTTC.

This clone was recorded a few times. CDR3 nucleotides: TGCGCCAGCAGCCCCGGGACTAGCGGGGCAGGGGAGACCCAGTACTTC. Amino acid sequence: CASSPGTSGAGETQYF. The chain uses TRBV4-3 and TRBJ2-5; TRBD2 matches at 13 bases. J was trimmed by 5 bases and V by 4 bases; bases with no gene match: 7. CDR1 and CDR2 (germline): LGHNA, YSLEER. The CDR3 runs 16 residues.